The source of this TCR beta chain is a study of beta chain features in type 1 diabetes. Overall study results and limits: VDJ junctions from patients with type 1 diabetes contained fewer insertions and more deletions. Across all four CD4+ subsets, people with type 1 diabetes showed modestly shorter TCRB CDR3s.

The CDR3 spans 14 residues. V was shortened by 8 bases and J by 0 bases, with 11 bases between the two germline ends. Per germline, CDR1 MDHEN and CDR2 SYDVKM. The whole isolated RNA underwent reverse transcription, so sequencing captured expressed TCRB transcripts. Assay: immunoSEQ multiplex PCR; the TCRdb copy retains only in-frame clones and omits some. The table records around 250,000 clones, around 15% of them present only once. Post-sort purity exceeded 95% for all sorted populations. This clone has just a few counts. The target antigen is unknown. The sequenced material came from naive CD4+ T cells from blood. The receptor's source is a man aged 25-45 years with type 1 diabetes. The chain joins TRBV28 to TRBJ1-3, with a possible D match to TRBD1 (5 bases). The chain's CDR3 is CASGASHSGNTIYF. CDR3 nucleotides: TGTGCCAGCGGGGCGAGCCACTCTGGAAACACCATATATTTT.